Described below is a single T cell receptor (beta chain) sequence and its context. The sample comes from a study of blood T cell repertoires in COVID-19. Some clones are missing from TCRdb's copy, which holds only in-frame ones; the method was immunoSEQ multiplex PCR. The data hold 160,000 or so clones, with about 85% observed a single time. Two negative PCRs, clearance, or symptom resolution were required of recovered Cohort 3 donors. With 3 bases clipped from V and 0 bases from J, the junction kept 7 bases outside the gene matches. The germline V gene has CDR1 SGDLS and CDR2 YYNGEE. The CDR3 runs 18 residues.

The sample was PBMCs or T cells enriched from blood (not recorded which). The rearrangement links TRBV9 to TRBJ1-6, with TRBD1 identical over 9 bases. The source of this sequence is a woman aged 50 to 60 who had recovered from COVID-19. CDR3 region: CASSAGQGLSSYNSPLHF. In DNA, the CDR3 is TGTGCCAGCAGCGCGGGACAGGGTTTAAGCTCCTATAATTCACCCCTCCACTTT.